This T cell receptor beta chain came from a study of cytomegalovirus exposure and HLA in healthy donors (dated 2017 in TCRdb). Context from the whole study: An earlier analysis of 550 to 700 of the donors reported approximately 300 Gb of sequence data and 117 million unique TCR beta sequences from roughly 180 million T cells. An early release that covered fewer than 750 HLA-typed donors contained around 300 gigabases of sequencing data and 85 million to 100 million unique TCR sequences. Among the roughly 390 genotyped donors, around 79% belonged to the genetic ancestry cluster associated with self-reported Caucasian donors. The study aimed to test whether cataloging public T cell receptors could reveal signatures of past pathogen exposure. The T cell repertoires of some 670 subjects were profiled by immunosequencing and related to cytomegalovirus serostatus. Along with the roughly 670-subject first cohort, a separate validation cohort of around 120 different subjects was used. The study combined high-throughput TCR immunosequencing, statistical association of individual TCRs with disease status, and machine learning to predict cytomegalovirus infection status. A later analysis re-examined previously published TCR beta repertoires from around 670 donors and added high-resolution HLA genotyping to investigate patterns of TCR occurrence. The later analysis used no new phenotypic data to find candidate immune exposures, relying instead on TCR beta sequences and their occurrence across donors. An earlier analysis of some 600 of the donors applied high-throughput TCR beta sequencing to assess whether each TCR beta V gene segment acted as functional or pseudogenic. Donor age, sex, ethnicity and CMV serostatus were collected together with the repertoire data. Genome-wide SNP genotypes for about 65% of the roughly 670 donors were used in a later genetic analysis, which treated that subset as a discovery cohort. All discovery cohort repertoires had been generated on a single sequencing platform. HLA typing included class I and class II loci at four-digit resolution. The number of typed donors differed by locus: roughly 629-630 for A, B, C, DRB1 and DQB1; approximately 520 for DQA1; approximately 600 for DPA1; and some 470 for DPB1. Because of strong linkage in the cohort, roughly five DR-DQ haplotypes were treated as single units for association and clustering. Among 350 to 400 genotyped donors of the cohort, an average of about 240,000 unique TCR beta nucleotide sequences were sequenced per donor, roughly 20% of them non-productive. The paper's findings and limits, for the study overall: Because some donors lacked HLA typing at each locus, the association tests relied only on the typed subset. A later analysis found that most CMV-associated TCR beta chains appeared HLA-restricted, with HLA associations seemingly driven largely by CMV exposure. The authors suggested that the approach could potentially be extended to other disease states and immunological phenotypes. A later analysis reported that several top co-occurrence clusters appeared linked to parvovirus B19, influenza, CMV and Epstein-Barr virus. The study gave a list of roughly 150 TCR beta chains associated with cytomegalovirus. According to a later analysis, TCR association rates differed among HLA loci, with DRB1 alleles showing the most associated TCRs and HLA-C alleles showing the fewest. A few of the identified cytomegalovirus-associated TCR beta chains were confirmed in vitro to be specific for cytomegalovirus antigens. A group of highly shared sequence variants was considered likely to be a technical artifact of the sequencing pipeline. The presence/absence analyses assumed that sequencing depth was roughly uniform across donors, and that assumption may not be true. A later analysis associated some 17,000 TCR beta sequences with specific HLA alleles at a false discovery rate of 0.05. According to a later genetic analysis, donors in an Asian-associated ancestry cluster had fewer N-insertions in productive TCRs than the approximately 610-donor mean. A later analysis found that HLA-associated TCR beta chains were more clonally expanded and had lower generation probabilities than equally common non-associated chains. A further reported finding was that TCR beta sequences accurately predicted the HLA-A and HLA-B alleles for most subjects in the first cohort. A later genetic analysis associated a missense DCLRE1C variant with V-gene and J-gene trimming of TCR beta chains, and an independent cohort replicated the association. Broadly in line with IMGT annotations, most TCR beta V segments showed up in productive rearrangements about 87% or about 30% of the time in an earlier analysis of some 590 of the donors. While some public TCRs were present in many individuals, most TCR sequences turned up only very rarely across donors. In both the original and validation cohorts, the classifier was reported to diagnose cytomegalovirus status with high specificity and sensitivity. Linkage disequilibrium might explain the correlated functional status among segregating V segments, but an unknown experimental factor could not be excluded. Assigning TCR associations to individual alleles was difficult when HLA alleles, especially DR and DQ, strongly co-occurred. CMV serostatus was the only immune exposure information available for the cohort. Some IMGT-functional V segments, including TRBV6-2 and TRBV6-3, could not be told apart with the 87-base-pair reads, so those segments were excluded. Approximately 18 rarely observed V segments, including chromosome 9 orphons, were excluded from the earlier analysis of approximately 600 of the donors because counts were too low. Only TCR beta chains were sequenced in this cohort, and the absence of alpha or paired-chain data limited detectable features.

In total, 600 or so healthy bone marrow donors made up the cohort. All cohort members were sampled while nominally healthy, although unrecorded immune exposures were likely present. The donor was CMV seropositive and was included in the group of approximately 300 seropositive cohort members. Every donor gave a peripheral blood sample, and the peripheral blood mononuclear cells from that sample were used for TCR beta sequencing. The Qiagen DNeasy Blood Extraction Kit was used to extract genomic DNA from the blood cell samples. Via the germline V gene, CDR1 is SQVTM and CDR2 ANQGSEA. The CDR3 sequence holds 16 residues, the cysteine and phenylalanine included. Just CDR3 DNA is preserved here, 48 bases in frame from base 1. Unmatched junction bases come to 7, with V trimmed by 0 bases and J by 2 bases. To prepare the library, the immunoSEQ multiplex PCR assay was applied. For the multiplex PCR, a mixture combining 60 forward primers for TCR Vbeta segments and 13 reverse primers for TCR Jbeta segments was used. A multiplex PCR assay on genomic DNA amplified the CDR3 region of rearranged TCR beta genes. On the Illumina HiSeq System, the amplified TCR beta libraries were sequenced as 87-base-pair reads. Turning to the authors' computational methods: A later analysis counted tens of millions of unique TCR beta chains across the 700 or so repertoires, and 9.5 million to 11 million of these chains were shared by at least two donors. A nearest-neighbor algorithm error-corrected the raw reads and collapsed the reads into unique sequences, merging closely related sequences to remove PCR and sequencing errors. To assign V, D and J gene segments, CDR3 sequences were aligned to IMGT reference sequences. For a sequence to be retained, a match of at least six nucleotides to both a V gene segment and a J gene segment was required. Rearrangements were classified as productive when the CDR3 lacked stop codons and remained in frame with V and J, and all other rearrangements were classified as non-productive. Following IMGT convention, CDR3 was defined as the stretch from the second conserved V-encoded cysteine to the conserved J-encoded phenylalanine. In an earlier analysis of just under 600 of the donors, sequences lacking an unambiguous match to a single V gene segment were excluded. An earlier analysis of several hundred of the donors called V segments functional above 56.7% productive rearrangements and segregating when the between-donor standard deviation exceeded 5%. A statistical classification framework was developed to diagnose cytomegalovirus status using the catalog of TCR beta chain sequences. In a later analysis, TCR nucleotide sequences were compared against IMGT/GENE-DB human TR gene sequences so that V and J genes could be assigned. A later analysis assigned CDR3 sequences and most-parsimonious VDJ recombination scenarios with the TCRdist pipeline. A later analysis defined each TCR beta chain by its CDR3 amino acid sequence plus V-gene family, and excluded reads lacking a unique V-gene family. A later analysis removed 592 highly shared, low-generation-probability nucleotide sequences to deal with suspected cross-contamination and a sequencing artifact. For each public chain, a later analysis derived a clonal expansion index from normalized ranks of inferred template counts within each repertoire. In a later analysis, generation probabilities were computed using a VDJ recombination model fitted to out-of-frame rearrangements, and the results were checked against IGoR. In a later analysis, TCR-TCR, TCR-HLA and TCR-CMV co-occurrence was scored with hypergeometric tests, and a repertoire-size bias correction was applied to TCR pairs. To estimate false discovery rates, a later analysis permuted the HLA or CMV assignments 20 times. In a later analysis, co-occurring TCRs were grouped using DBSCAN, and TCRdist sequence similarity was added for clustering within HLA-allele-positive subsets. Repertoires with fewer than 30,000 or more than 120,000 public chains were left out of co-occurrence clustering, as were about five repertoires with anomalous nucleotide sharing. Imported from immuneACCESS, the table was reduced by TCRdb to in-frame sequences with V and J called. These copies leave out some clones; in studies compared against another copy, an unresolved V gene accounts for under half, and the cause of the remainder is not known. V, J and clone size are taken as reported in that table, and D and trimming were inferred from the DNA itself. Counted in this sample were about 200,000 clones; 70% to 85% of them appeared once. Roughly 3.1% of the sample is held by the ten biggest clonotypes.

Turning to this clone: The clone's antigen remains unknown. No much larger clone is present one base from it, and per-base qualities are unavailable.

The sample was PBMCs. The source is a man aged 40-50 years in good health and CMV-seropositive. The chain links TRBV29-1 with TRBJ1-3; 7 central nucleotides agree with TRBD1. The nucleotide sequence reads TGCAGCGTTGAAGATCCGGCTCAGGGGGCTGGAAACACCATATATTTT. Translated, this gives CSVEDPAQGAGNTIYF. Supplemented by the reference TRBV29-1 and TRBJ1-3 proteins around the CDR3, the complete variable domain is SAVISQKPSRDICQRGTSLTIQCQVDSQVTMMFWYRQQPGQSLTLIATANQGSEATYESGFVIDKFPISRPNLTFSTLTVSNMSPEDSSIYLCSVEDPAQGAGNTIYFGEGSWLTVV.